Shown below are 13 T cell receptor beta chains from a single sample sequenced in a study of T cell changes during pregnancy in multiple sclerosis (dated by TCRdb to between 2018 and 2021). Library preparation employed the immunoSEQ multiplex PCR assay. Entries here come from immuneACCESS through TCRdb and include only in-frame sequences with V and J called. Some clones fail to appear in such tables; in the studies checked, an unresolved V gene covers under half of the shortfall, and the cause of the remainder is unknown. Counted in this sample were 65,000 to 85,000 clones; roughly 88% of them appeared once. Jointly, the top ten make up 9.5% of the sample. Sequenced material: peripheral blood, taken after pregnancy. These receptors came from a female donor in good health, enrolled as a control in a pregnancy study.

The chain carries TRBV9 and TRBJ1-5; D call uncertain. The V gene lost 6 bases and the J gene lost 3 bases, with 13 bases spanning the gap. The germline CDR1 and CDR2 sequences are SGDLS and YYNGEE. The CDR3 sequence is 14 residues long. CDR3 in amino acids: CASMALRDNQPQHF. CDR3 nucleotides: TGTGCCAGCATGGCCCTGAGGGACAATCAGCCCCAGCATTTT. Full variable domain (outside the CDR3, taken from reference TRBV9 and TRBJ1-5): DSGVTQTPKHLITATGQRVTLRCSPRSGDLSVYWYQQSLDQGLQFLIQYYNGEERAKGNILERFSAQQFPDLHSELNLSSLELGDSALYFCASMALRDNQPQHFGDGTRLSIL.

The chain joins TRBV5-6 to TRBJ2-3, with 9 bases identical to TRBD1. The CDR3 sequence is 15 residues long. Germline lookup yields CDR1 SGHDT and CDR2 YYEEEE. J gave up 4 bases and V 0 bases, and 3 bases lay outside the gene matches. In DNA, the CDR3 is TGTGCCAGCAGCTTGGTTGGGACAGGGTCAGATACGCAGTATTTT. Translating it yields CASSLVGTGSDTQYF.

The J gene is TRBJ2-6, the V gene TRBV6-1, with TRBD1 matching over 8 bases. This CDR3 has 15 amino acids. Germline V gene data show CDR1 as MNHNS and CDR2 as SASEGT. The ends lost 5 bases at V and 8 bases at J; junction bases unmatched: 8. The CDR3 nucleotides read TGTGCCAGCAGTAATGACAGGGGCCTTTCCAACGTCCTGACTTTC. It translates to CASSNDRGLSNVLTF.

The chain joins TRBV30 to TRBJ1-1; tentative D call: TRBD1 (6 bases). Deletions cut 5 bases from V and 1 base from J, with 11 bases between. This CDR3 is 13 amino acids long. Germline V gene sequence: CDR1 GTSNPN, CDR2 SVGIG (reference sequence). CDR3 sequence reads: CAWSGTPNTEAFF. The CDR3 DNA follows: TGTGCCTGGTCGGGGACACCGAACACTGAAGCTTTCTTT.

The chain combines TRBV10-3 with TRBJ1-2, with 7 bases lining up with TRBD1. Losses at the gene ends were 2 bases for V and 4 bases for J; bases not matched to a gene: 10. Germline CDR1 reads ENHRY; CDR2 reads SYGVKD. CDR3 length equals 16 residues. The CDR3 spells CAISEVGQGVGYGYTF. The CDR3 nucleotides read TGTGCCATCAGTGAGGTAGGGCAGGGGGTCGGCTATGGCTACACCTTC.

This clone occurred many times. J is TRBJ1-5 and V is TRBV18; tentatively, D is TRBD1 (5 bases). The length of the CDR3 is 15 residues. The germline CDR1 and CDR2 sequences are KGHSH and LQKENI. Trimming pared 2 bases from V and 0 bases from J, leaving 8 bases between. CDR3 coding DNA: TGTGCCAGCTCACCATGGGGGGGTAGCAATCAGCCCCAGCATTTT. Translating it yields CASSPWGGSNQPQHF.

The chain uses TRBV2 and TRBJ1-5; 7 bases line up with TRBD1. The trim removed 2 bases at V and 9 bases at J, leaving 13 bases unmatched. The CDR3 covers 16 residues. Germline V gives CDR1 SNHLY, CDR2 FYNNEI. CDR3 residues: CASSERWGTEPRPQHF. The CDR3 DNA is TGTGCCAGCAGTGAACGTTGGGGGACAGAGCCTCGGCCCCAGCATTTT.

The chain links TRBV6-4 to TRBJ2-3; TRBD2 aligns across 7 bases. The junction had 8 bases not matched to a gene; V was cut back by 0 bases and J by 8 bases. Per germline, CDR1 MRHNA and CDR2 SNTAGT. This CDR3 has 15 residues. The CDR3 DNA reads as TGTGCCAGCAGTGACTCGGCGGGAGAAGGTAGTACGCAGTATTTT. It codes for CASSDSAGEGSTQYF.

The gene calls are TRBV5-5 and TRBJ1-4; a weak D match, TRBD1 (6 bases). CDR1 is SGHKS, CDR2 YYEKEE, per germline (reference sequence). The CDR3 has 15 residues. The V gene lost 4 bases and the J gene lost 5 bases, with 15 bases spanning the gap. For the CDR3, the DNA is TGTGCCAGCAGCGTTGCAGGGGATACGAATGAAAAACTGTTTTTT. Protein product: CASSVAGDTNEKLFF. Together with reference TRBV5-5 and TRBJ1-4, the CDR3 gives the full variable domain: DAGVTQSPTHLIKTRGQQVTLRCSPISGHKSVSWYQQVLGQGPQFIFQYYEKEERGRGNFPDRFSARQFPNYSSELNVNALLLGDSALYLCASSVAGDTNEKLFFGSGTQLSVL.

The chain recombines TRBV27 with TRBJ2-3; 9 bases are a match to TRBD2. V dropped 5 bases and J dropped 3; count of bases not matched to a gene: 9. Germline-derived CDR1 and CDR2 are MNHEY and SMNVEV (reference sequence). The CDR3 contains 16 residues. CDR3: CASSPSGSGRTDTQYF. DNA of the CDR3: TGTGCCAGCAGTCCCTCGGGGAGCGGGAGGACAGATACGCAGTATTTT.

The V call is TRBV27, the J call TRBJ2-3, with 9 bases lining up with TRBD2. V trimming: 5 bases; J trimming: 3 bases; junction bases outside the gene matches: 6. The CDR3 runs 15 residues. From germline, CDR1 is MNHEY and CDR2 SMNVEV (reference sequence). The CDR3 nucleotides read TGTGCCAGCAGTATGGGACTAGCTTATACAGATACGCAGTATTTT. Amino acids: CASSMGLAYTDTQYF.

CDR3 amino acids: CASSLTAAYEQYF. The CDR3, as DNA: TGCGCCAGCAGCTTGACAGCCGCCTACGAGCAGTACTTC. J is TRBJ2-7 and V is TRBV5-1; D unresolved. V lost 1 base to trimming and J lost 2 bases, with 7 bases between them. The length of the CDR3 is 13 residues. Germline CDR1 is SGHRS and CDR2 is YFSETQ.

The gene calls are TRBV9 and TRBJ2-3; a possible D gene is TRBD1 (6 bases). Trimming removed 1 base at V and 1 base at J, with 10 bases between. This CDR3 comprises 15 residues. Germline V gene sequence: CDR1 SGDLS, CDR2 YYNGEE. The CDR3 protein is CASSVYKGGTDTQYF. The CDR3, as DNA: TGTGCCAGCAGCGTATATAAGGGGGGCACAGATACGCAGTATTTT.